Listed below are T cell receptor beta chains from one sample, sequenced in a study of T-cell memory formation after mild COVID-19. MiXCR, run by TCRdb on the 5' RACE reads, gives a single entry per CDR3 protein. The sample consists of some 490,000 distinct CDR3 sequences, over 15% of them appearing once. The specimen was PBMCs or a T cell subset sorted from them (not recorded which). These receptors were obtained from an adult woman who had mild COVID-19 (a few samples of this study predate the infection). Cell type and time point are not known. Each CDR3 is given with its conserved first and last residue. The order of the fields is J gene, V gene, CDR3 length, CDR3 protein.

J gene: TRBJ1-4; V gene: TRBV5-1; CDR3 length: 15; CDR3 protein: CASSLLGQPVEKLFF
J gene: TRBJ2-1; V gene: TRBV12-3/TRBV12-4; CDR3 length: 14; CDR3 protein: CASSLAGPNNEQFF
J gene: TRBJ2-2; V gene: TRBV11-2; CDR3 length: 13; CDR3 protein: CASSLDGPGELFF
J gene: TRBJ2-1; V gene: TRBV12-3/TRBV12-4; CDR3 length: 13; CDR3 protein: CASSLGGTGGQFF
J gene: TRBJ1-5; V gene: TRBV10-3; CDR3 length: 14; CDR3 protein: CAIKGQGANQPQHF
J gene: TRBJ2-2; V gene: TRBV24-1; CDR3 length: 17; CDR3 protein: CATRDAPGQGSAGELFF
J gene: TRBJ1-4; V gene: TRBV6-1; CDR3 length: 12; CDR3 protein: CASRDETGVFFF
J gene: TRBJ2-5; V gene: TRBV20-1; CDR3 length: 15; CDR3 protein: CSARDPREGEETQYF
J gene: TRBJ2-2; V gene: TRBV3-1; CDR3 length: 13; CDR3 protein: CASSVVITGELFF
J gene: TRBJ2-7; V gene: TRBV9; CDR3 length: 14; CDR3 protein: CASSEGTSSYEQYF
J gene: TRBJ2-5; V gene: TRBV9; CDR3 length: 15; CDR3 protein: CASSVGTVPQETQYF
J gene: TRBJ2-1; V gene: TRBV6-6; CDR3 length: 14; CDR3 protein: CASSYDSYYNEQFF
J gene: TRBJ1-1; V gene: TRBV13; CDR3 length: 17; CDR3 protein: CASSLRGQGPVHTEAFF
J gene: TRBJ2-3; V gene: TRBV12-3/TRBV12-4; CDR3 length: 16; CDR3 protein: CASSPGLAGYTDTQYF
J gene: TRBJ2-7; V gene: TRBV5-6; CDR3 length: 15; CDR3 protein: CASSQLDTPSYEQYF
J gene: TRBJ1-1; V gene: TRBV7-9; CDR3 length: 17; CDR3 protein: CASSPTSEHRRSTEAFF
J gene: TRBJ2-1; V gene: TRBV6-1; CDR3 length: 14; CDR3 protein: CASSGESPSNEQFF
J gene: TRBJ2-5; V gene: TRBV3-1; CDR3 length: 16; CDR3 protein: CASSQGAGAAWETQYF
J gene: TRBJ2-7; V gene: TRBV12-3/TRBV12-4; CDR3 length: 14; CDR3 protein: CASSLGQGVYEQYF
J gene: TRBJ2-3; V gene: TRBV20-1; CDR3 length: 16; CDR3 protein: CSARALTSLGIDTQYF
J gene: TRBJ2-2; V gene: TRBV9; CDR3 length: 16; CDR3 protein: CASSPRVNRDTGELFF
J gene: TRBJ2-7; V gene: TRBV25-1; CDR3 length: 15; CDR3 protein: CASSGERDLNYEQYF
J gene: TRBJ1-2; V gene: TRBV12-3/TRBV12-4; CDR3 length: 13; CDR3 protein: CASSLRGAWGYTF
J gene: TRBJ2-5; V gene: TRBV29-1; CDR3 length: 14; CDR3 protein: CSVRRGAYQETQYF
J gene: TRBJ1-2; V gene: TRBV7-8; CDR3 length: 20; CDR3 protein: CASSLKSKGGSSKLNYGYTF
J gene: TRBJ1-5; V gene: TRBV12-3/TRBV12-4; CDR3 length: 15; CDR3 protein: CASSITDGGNQPQHF
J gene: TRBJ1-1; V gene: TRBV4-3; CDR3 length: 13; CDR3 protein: CASSVLQGSEAFF
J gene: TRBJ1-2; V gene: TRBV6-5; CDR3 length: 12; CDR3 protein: CASTNNNYGYTF
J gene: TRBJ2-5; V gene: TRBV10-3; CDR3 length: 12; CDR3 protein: CAISEGQETQYF
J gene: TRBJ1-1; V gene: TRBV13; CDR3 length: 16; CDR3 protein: CASSPKPTGLNTEAFF
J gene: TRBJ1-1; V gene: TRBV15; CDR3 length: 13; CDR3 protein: CATSRGVDTEAFF
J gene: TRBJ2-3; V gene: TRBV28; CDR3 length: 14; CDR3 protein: CASSETGWVDTQYF
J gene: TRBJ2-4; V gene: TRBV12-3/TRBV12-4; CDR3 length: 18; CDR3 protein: CASSSGTSTFLAKNIQYF
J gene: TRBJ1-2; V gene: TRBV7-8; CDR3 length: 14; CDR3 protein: CASSQRPTNYGYTF
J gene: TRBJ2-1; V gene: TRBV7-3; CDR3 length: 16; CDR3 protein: CASSGDGTSAYNEQFF
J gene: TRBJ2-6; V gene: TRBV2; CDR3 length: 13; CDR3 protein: CASSESGANVLTF
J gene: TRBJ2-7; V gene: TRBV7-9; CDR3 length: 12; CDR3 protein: CASSLANHEQYF
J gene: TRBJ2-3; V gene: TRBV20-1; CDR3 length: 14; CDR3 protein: CSARGTGSPDTQYF
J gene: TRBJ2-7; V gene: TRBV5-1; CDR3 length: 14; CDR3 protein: CASSLNVASYEQYF
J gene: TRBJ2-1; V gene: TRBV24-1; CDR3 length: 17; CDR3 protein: CATSGTSGGSSYNEQFF
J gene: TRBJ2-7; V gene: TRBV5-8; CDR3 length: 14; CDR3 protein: CASSLAGPRREQYF
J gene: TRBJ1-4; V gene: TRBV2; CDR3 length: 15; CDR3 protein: CASSAPGQGDEKLFF